Sequencing of this TCR beta chain was carried out in a study of a mutant IDH1 vaccine in newly diagnosed glioma. The V gene lost 8 bases and the J gene lost 1 base, with 12 bases spanning the gap. Germline values: CDR1 ENHRY, CDR2 SYGVKD. The CDR3 is made up of 13 amino acids. Study-wide findings and caveats: Vaccination induced immune responses in approximately 93% of patients.

The sample's time point: week 47, end of study. One vaccine dose held 300 ug of mutant IDH1 20-mer peptide and came with topical imiquimod. TCRdb keeps only in-frame clones here, not all; method: immunoSEQ multiplex PCR. Counted here are about 50,000 clones, approximately 80% occurring once; the ten biggest clones make up 4.9%. Remarks on this clone: What it binds is unknown.

The sequencing used PBMCs, collected from a glioma patient whose treatment included an IDH1 peptide vaccine. This chain joins TRBV10-3 and TRBJ2-7, with D perhaps matching TRBD1 (6 bases). This clonotype was obtained from a woman in her 40s with glioma. Some clones in this sample may be carry-over from other donors' samples. Written as DNA, the CDR3 is TGTGCCATCGGCCGGGACAAATCCTACGAGCAGTACTTC. This codes for CAIGRDKSYEQYF.